Sequencing of this TCR beta chain was carried out in a study of CXCR4 blockade with PD-1 therapy in pancreatic cancer (dated by TCRdb to between 2017 and 2020). Background on the whole study: The study combined multiplex immunohistochemistry and TCRbeta immunosequencing of resected pancreatic ductal adenocarcinoma with ex vivo slice culture testing PD-1 and CXCR4 blockade. To look at intratumoral heterogeneity, the researchers TCR-sequenced two geographically distinct regions from each of 6 tumors.

This clone showed up just a few times. Its antigen is currently not known. Base qualities were left out, and no much larger clone turns up one base away. Paper-wide results and their limitations: Clonal expansion was observed in tumors, with a mean productive clonality of 0.14 compared with roughly 0.048 in healthy blood, but no correlation between clonality and survival was found. A strong correlation was found between the frequency of an amino acid clone and the number of distinct nucleotide rearrangements encoding that clone, which suggests convergent selection driven by common tumor antigens. Because only TCRbeta chains were sequenced, true antigen-specificity overlap among convergent dominant clones remained unconfirmed while awaiting paired alpha-beta single-cell sequencing.

The immunoSEQ Assay at Adaptive Biotechnologies was used to immunosequence TCRbeta CDR3 regions from the extracted DNA. The authors' pipeline ran thus. To quantify the absolute abundance of each unique TCRbeta CDR3, sequences were collapsed and filtered. Clonality was calculated as 1 minus Pielou's evenness, using only productive in-frame rearrangements. Regional overlap was evaluated by tracking the top 100 nucleotide rearrangements across paired samples, and paired versus unrelated samples were compared using the Morisita index. The immunoSEQ Rearrangement Details tool was used to assess convergence of nucleotide rearrangements onto identical amino acid sequences. In TCRdb, the immuneACCESS table is reduced to in-frame sequences with V and J assigned. These tables do not hold every clone; where another copy was compared, an unresolved V gene accounts for under half, and the others remain unexplained. V and J calls and clone size come straight from that table; D and trimming were deduced from the DNA. The sample data list 4,000 to 6,000 clones, and approximately 48% of these were observed just once. The ten biggest clones cover about 7.5% of the sample.

The patients who supplied the archived tumor blocks had received no neoadjuvant therapy before resection. In the preserved-tissue arm of the study, approximately 30 surgical resection samples from 20 to 25 previously untreated pancreatic ductal adenocarcinoma patients were used. For the resection arm, DNA was extracted from ten 5-micron curls of FFPE tumor adjacent to the multiplex immunohistochemistry slide. V drops 1 base and J drops 2 bases, leaving 10 bases in between. CDR1 is given as SGHNT and CDR2 as YENEEA, both from the germline V gene. From cysteine to phenylalanine, the CDR3 is 15 amino acids long. The DNA shown is the 45-base CDR3, in frame from base 1.

The TCR comes from a human donor with pancreatic ductal adenocarcinoma. What was sequenced was tumor tissue. The V and J segments used are TRBV11-3 and TRBJ2-3, with the D gene too uncertain to name. The sequenced DNA: TGTGCCAGCAGCTTAGTCACAGATTACACAGATACGCAGTATTTT. Translation gives CASSLVTDYTDTQYF.